This TCR beta chain was profiled in a study of T cell responses to AZD1222 COVID-19 vaccine (dated by TCRdb to the early 2020s). A note on the overall study: AZD1222 recipients whose second dose came at about 4 weeks and those whose second dose came at about 12 weeks were combined into one group, since spike-specific TCR depth and breadth did not differ between the two schedules. TCR sequencing covered some 250 trial participants: 200 to 220 given two doses of AZD1222 and approximately 26 given two doses of MenACWY control vaccine. Trial participants were enrolled by age into subgroups of 18-55, 56-69 and 70-plus years, and approximately 150, 30 and 60 TCR-sequenced participants, respectively, were included in these subgroups.

Inclusive of the bounding cysteine and phenylalanine, the CDR3 is 14 residues long. Solely the CDR3 DNA is kept, with 42 bases framed from the first base. CDR1 LNHDA and CDR2 SQIVND are derived from the germline V gene (reference sequence). V and J lose 5 bases and 4 bases, and a span of 12 bases separates them. Summary of the overall study and its limitations: Nearly half of unique spike-specific TCRs reportedly recognized epitopes outside regions mutated in the B.1.351 and B.1.1.7 variants. Because no day 14 peak-response samples were available, repertoires were characterized only after the peak T cell response. Participants were mostly white British, with more females than males. The authors suggested clonal diversity may have been underestimated. The 56-69-year group was small, and its depth increase did not reach significance, likely because of low power. After two AZD1222 doses, spike-specific TCR breadth and depth were significantly higher than at day 0 and than in MenACWY recipients. Conclusions about previously exposed vaccinees are limited, since just 5 or 6 AZD1222 recipients were seropositive for SARS-CoV-2 at baseline. The vaccine-associated CD4 TCRs covered the entire spike protein, and the dominant responses fell in regions 160-218 and 743-854.

A note on this clone: Its antigen has not been determined. Base-call qualities are not available, and no considerably larger clone is one nucleotide away.

The CDR3 regions of human TCRbeta chains were analyzed by immunosequencing. Under the source paper's analysis protocol: Repertoire TCRs were checked for matches against a reference library of SARS-CoV-2-specific TCRs that had been generated using the MIRA antigen-specificity platform. Breadth was defined as the fraction of unique TCRs that were SARS-CoV-2-associated. Depth was defined as the fraction of total T cells that were SARS-CoV-2-associated. Using the MIRA data, each spike-specific TCR was mapped to the spike region that the TCR reacts to and placed in a CD4 or CD8 class. Log10-transformed breadth and depth values were compared by one-way ANOVA with Sidak's multiple comparisons tests. TCRdb limited this immuneACCESS table to in-frame rearrangements with V and J called. A share of clones is missing; checked studies link under half to unresolved V genes, and the rest is unexplained. The V and J calls and the clone size are those of that table, but D and trimming were determined from the DNA. The sample table contains some 140,000 clones; only one count was recorded for more than 85% of them. The top ten constitute around 3% of the sample.

Per the publication, the time point label means: baseline before first vaccination. Vaccinee samples came from UK trials COV001 and COV002, including a single-blind randomized controlled phase 2/3 trial of AZD1222 (ChAdOx1 nCoV-19) in healthy adults. For TCRbeta chain sequencing, PBMC samples from trial participants were taken at day 0 and at day 28 after the second dose. This TCR derives from an adult in good health. The chain uses TRBV19 and TRBJ2-1; the D region possibly corresponds to TRBD2 (5 bases align). This material consisted of peripheral blood, taken on day 0 of AZD1222 vaccination. The CDR3 region reads CASSPPTSYNEQFF. The base sequence is TGTGCCAGTAGTCCGCCAACTAGTTACAATGAGCAGTTCTTC.